Reported below is one TCR beta chain. The repertoire was sequenced with immunoSEQ multiplex PCR; TCRdb's copy has only in-frame clones and lacks some. Among roughly 56,000 clones, roughly 88% were seen once, and the ten largest hold about 1.8%. These data belong to a study of T cell changes during pregnancy in multiple sclerosis. This CDR3 is 16 amino acids long. V lost 0 bases to trimming and J lost 2 bases; unmatched junction nucleotides: 5. In germline, CDR1 is SGHVS, CDR2 FNYEAQ. This specimen was peripheral blood, taken in the first trimester of pregnancy. The TCR sequence derives from a female donor with multiple sclerosis, enrolled in a pregnancy study. V usage is TRBV7-6 and J usage is TRBJ1-1; TRBD1 aligns across 8 bases. The CDR3 protein is CASSLAPGTGNTEAFF. Written as DNA, the CDR3 is TGTGCCAGCAGCTTAGCCCCCGGGACAGGAAACACTGAAGCTTTCTTT.